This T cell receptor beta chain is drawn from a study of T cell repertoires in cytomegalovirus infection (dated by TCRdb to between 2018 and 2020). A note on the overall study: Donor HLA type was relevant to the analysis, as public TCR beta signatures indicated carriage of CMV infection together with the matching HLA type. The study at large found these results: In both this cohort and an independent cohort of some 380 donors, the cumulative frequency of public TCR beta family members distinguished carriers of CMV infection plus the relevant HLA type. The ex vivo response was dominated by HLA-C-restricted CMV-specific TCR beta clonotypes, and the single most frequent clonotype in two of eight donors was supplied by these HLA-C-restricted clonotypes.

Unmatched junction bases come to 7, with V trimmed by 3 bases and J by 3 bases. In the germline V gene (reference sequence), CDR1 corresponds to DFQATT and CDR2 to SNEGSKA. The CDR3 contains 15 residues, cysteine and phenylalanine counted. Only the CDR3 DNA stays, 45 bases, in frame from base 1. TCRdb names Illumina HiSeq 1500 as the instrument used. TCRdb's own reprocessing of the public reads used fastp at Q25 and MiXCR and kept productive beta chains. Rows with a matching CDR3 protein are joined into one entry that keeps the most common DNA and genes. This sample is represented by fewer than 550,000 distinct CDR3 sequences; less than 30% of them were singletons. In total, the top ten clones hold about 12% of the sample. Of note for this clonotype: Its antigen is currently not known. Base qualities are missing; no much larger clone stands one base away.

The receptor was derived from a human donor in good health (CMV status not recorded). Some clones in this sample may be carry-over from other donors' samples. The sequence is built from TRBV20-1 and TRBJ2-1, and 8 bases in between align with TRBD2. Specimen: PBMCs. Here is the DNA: TGCAGTGCTAGCTCCGGACTAGCACTCTACAATGAGCAGTTCTTC. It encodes CSASSGLALYNEQFF.